Reported below is one TCR beta chain. At one end, the junction sequence differs from germline, possibly due to a read error. Germline V gene sequence: CDR1 DFQATT, CDR2 SNEGSKA (reference sequence). This CDR3 comprises 17 residues. The data belong to a study of T cells after yellow fever vaccination. TCRdb called the 5' RACE reads again in MiXCR, with one record for every CDR3 protein. Among a few hundred thousand distinct CDR3 sequences listed, around 3.6% were seen once. Here the sequenced sample was PBMCs, taken on the day of the yellow fever booster vaccination. The V and J genes are TRBV20-1 and TRBJ1-2, with 7 nucleotides matching TRBD1. The TCR was taken from a man between 18 and 35 years old who received the YFV17D yellow fever vaccine. CDR3 sequence reads: CTALLRLDRRGRDGYTF. CDR3 DNA sequence: TGCACTGCTCTGTTACGATTGGACAGGCGGGGGCGAGATGGCTACACCTTC.